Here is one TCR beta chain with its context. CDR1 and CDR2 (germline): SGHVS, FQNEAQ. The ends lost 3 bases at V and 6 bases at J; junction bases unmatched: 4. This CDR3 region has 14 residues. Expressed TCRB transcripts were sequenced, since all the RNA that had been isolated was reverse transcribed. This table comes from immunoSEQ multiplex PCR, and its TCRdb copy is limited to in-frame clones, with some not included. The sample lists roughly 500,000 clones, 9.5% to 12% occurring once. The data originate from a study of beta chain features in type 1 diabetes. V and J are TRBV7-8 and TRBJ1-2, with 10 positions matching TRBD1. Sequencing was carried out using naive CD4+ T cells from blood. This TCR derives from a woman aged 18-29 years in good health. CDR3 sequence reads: CASSFRQGANGYTF. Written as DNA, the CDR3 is TGTGCCAGCAGCTTTAGACAGGGGGCGAATGGCTACACCTTC.